The present entry profiles one TCR beta chain with its context. Assay: immunoSEQ multiplex PCR; the TCRdb copy retains only in-frame clones and omits some. The sample lists around 70,000 clones, just under 95% occurring once. The sample comes from a study of T cell changes during pregnancy in multiple sclerosis. This TCR derives from a female donor in good health, enrolled as a control in a pregnancy study. The sequences come from peripheral blood, collected after pregnancy.

The CDR3 DNA reads TGTGCCAGCAGCCAGGACAGGATAAGGATTAACTATGGCTACACCTTC. It encodes CASSQDRIRINYGYTF. The chain is built from TRBV7-2 and TRBJ1-2; 7 bases agree with TRBD1. CDR3 length equals 16 residues. Germline CDR1 reads SGHTA; CDR2 reads FQGNSA. Trimming took 5 bases from V and 1 from J; bases not matched to a gene: 10.